The next 25 T cell receptor beta chains were all read from a single sample in a study of blood T cell repertoires in COVID-19. Some clones are missing from TCRdb's copy, which holds only in-frame ones; the method was immunoSEQ multiplex PCR. The sample lists around 170,000 clones; about 80% were seen once. Sequenced sample: PBMCs or T cells enriched from blood (not recorded which). All receptors derive from a man aged 50 to 60 who had recovered from COVID-19.

The chain joins TRBV20-1 to TRBJ2-7; a weak D match, TRBD2 (5 bases). The CDR3 covers 10 residues. CDR1 is DFQATT, CDR2 SNEGSKA, per germline (reference sequence). Between the trimmed V and J ends, which lost 3 bases and 6 bases, there was a span of 6 bases. The CDR3 nucleotides are TGCAGTGCTAGGGAGGTCGAGCAGTACTTC. Translating it yields CSAREVEQYF.

V gene TRBV5-1 combines with J gene TRBJ2-7, with a weak D call TRBD1 (5 bases). V dropped 5 bases and J dropped 3 bases, with 9 bases sitting between them. Germline CDR1 is SGHRS and CDR2 is YFSETQ. CDR3 length: 12 residues. CDR3 region: CASRKDSYEQYF. The DNA for the CDR3 is TGCGCCAGCAGGAAAGACAGCTACGAGCAGTACTTC.

CDR3 DNA sequence: TGTGCCAGCAGGCGGCAAGGACTCTTCTACGAGCAGTACTTC. This sequence encodes CASRRQGLFYEQYF. The rearrangement joins TRBV5-6 to TRBJ2-7, with a possible D match to TRBD2 (5 bases). Looked up from germline, CDR1 is SGHDT and CDR2 is YYEEEE. Trimming took 5 bases from V and 3 from J, leaving 15 bases between them. The CDR3 spans 14 residues.

As to this clone: The junction departs from germline at one end; a sequencing error may be responsible. The J gene is TRBJ2-5, the V gene TRBV7-7, with 8 bases matching TRBD2. The CDR3 spans 16 residues. From germline, CDR1 is SSHAT and CDR2 FNYEAQ (reference sequence). The CDR3 nucleotides read TGTGCTAGCAGCTTAGTTCCCGGGGGGGCTGGAGAGACCCAGTACTTC. Residues: CASSLVPGGAGETQYF.

The genes are TRBV19 and TRBJ1-2; 7 nucleotides line up with TRBD1. Germline loops: CDR1 LNHDA, CDR2 SQIVND (reference sequence). The CDR3 is 15 amino acids. V shed 1 base and J 5 bases; nucleotides not matched to a gene: 7. The CDR3 sequence: CASSIGGTVSYGYTF. CDR3 nucleotides: TGTGCCAGTAGTATAGGCGGGACAGTTTCTTATGGCTACACCTTC.

This chain connects TRBV5-8 to TRBJ1-6, with 8 bases identical to TRBD1. The V gene end was trimmed by 0 bases and the J gene end by 6 bases; junction bases not matched to a gene: 5. CDR3 length: 16 residues. The germline CDR1 and CDR2 sequences are SGHTS and YDEGEE. The CDR3 coding sequence is TGTGCCAGCAGCTTGGCCGGGACAGGAGTTAATTCACCCCTCCACTTT. Translated: CASSLAGTGVNSPLHF.

The table lists this clone with a count of one. CDR3 in amino acids: CAISNHSGRSEQFF. The CDR3 DNA follows: TGTGCCATCAGTAACCATAGCGGGAGATCTGAGCAGTTCTTC. The rearrangement uses TRBV10-3 and TRBJ2-1; 9 nucleotides align to TRBD2. V was clipped by 5 bases and J by 9 bases; unmatched bases: 8. The CDR3 has 14 residues. The germline CDR1 and CDR2 sequences are ENHRY and SYGVKD.

V and J are TRBV6-5 and TRBJ1-5; D call uncertain. The V end lost 7 bases, the J end lost 6 bases, and 16 bases lay between the germline ends. Germline V gene data show CDR1 as MNHEY and CDR2 as SVGAGI. CDR3 length: 14 residues. The DNA for the CDR3 is TGTGCCAGCACCCTCAACATTGGTGGTCAGCCCCAGCATTTT. As protein: CASTLNIGGQPQHF.

This chain joins TRBV19 and TRBJ1-2; weak D call: TRBD1 (6 bases). Germline values: CDR1 LNHDA, CDR2 SQIVND (reference sequence). The CDR3 spans 15 residues. Deletions cut 5 bases from V and 6 bases from J, with 19 bases between. In DNA, the CDR3 is TGTGCCAGTAGTCCGTCGGACAGCTTTACCCATGGCTACACCTTC. Translation: CASSPSDSFTHGYTF.

V is TRBV7-2 and J is TRBJ2-7; 8 nucleotides line up with TRBD1. Germline V gene sequence: CDR1 SGHTA, CDR2 FQGNSA. Trimming cost V 3 bases and J 7 bases; bases outside gene matches: 8. The CDR3 is made up of 14 amino acids. The CDR3 protein is CASSLGQGAEEQYF. The CDR3 DNA sequence: TGTGCCAGCAGCTTGGGGCAGGGGGCGGAAGAGCAGTACTTC.

This rearrangement joins TRBV5-1 to TRBJ2-1, with 15 bases identical to TRBD2. J was trimmed by 7 bases and V by 3 bases; bases with no gene match: 2. Germline CDR1 SGHRS, CDR2 YFSETQ. This CDR3 contains 15 residues. The CDR3 spells CASSWTSGGANEQFF. Here the CDR3 DNA reads TGCGCCAGCAGCTGGACTAGCGGGGGGGCAAATGAGCAGTTCTTC.

In this sample, this clone turned up once. J is TRBJ2-7 and V is TRBV5-1; no reliable D call. V shed 0 bases and J shed 0 bases, with 10 bases lying between them. CDR3 size: 15 residues. Germline values: CDR1 SGHRS, CDR2 YFSETQ. DNA of the CDR3: TGCGCCAGCAGCTTGGCAGGCGCGAGCTCCTACGAGCAGTACTTC. It is translated as CASSLAGASSYEQYF.

The chain links TRBV5-6 to TRBJ1-1, with D possibly TRBD1 on 5 matching bases. With 0 bases removed from V and 4 bases from J, the gap between germline ends came to 13 bases. The CDR3 sequence is 15 residues long. Germline V gene lookup returns CDR1 SGHDT and CDR2 YYEEEE. In DNA, the CDR3 is TGTGCCAGCAGCTTGGTCGGGGGGGATGGCACTGAAGCTTTCTTT. Its translation: CASSLVGGDGTEAFF. The full variable domain, in which reference TRBV5-6 and TRBJ1-1 provide the parts outside the CDR3, is DAGVTQSPTHLIKTRGQQVTLRCSPKSGHDTVSWYQQALGQGPQFIFQYYEEEERQRGNFPDRFSGHQFPNYSSELNVNALLLGDSALYLCASSLVGGDGTEAFFGQGTRLTVV.

V is TRBV5-5 and J is TRBJ2-3; TRBD2 matches 7 bases. CDR1 SGHKS and CDR2 YYEKEE come from the germline V gene (reference sequence). The CDR3 length is 15 residues. With V trimmed by 1 base and J by 5 bases, 7 bases remained unmatched. The CDR3 loop reads CASSLLASGRDTQYF. In DNA, the CDR3 is TGTGCCAGCAGCTTGCTGGCTAGCGGCAGAGATACGCAGTATTTT.

The chain has TRBV28 and TRBJ1-1; 7 bases align to TRBD1. This CDR3 region has 13 residues. The V segment lost 6 bases and the J segment 3 bases; nucleotides outside the gene matches: 4. Per the germline V gene, CDR1 is MDHEN and CDR2 is SYDVKM. The CDR3 region is CASSRDSHTEAFF. CDR3 nucleotide sequence: TGTGCCAGCAGCCGGGACAGTCACACTGAAGCTTTCTTT. Full variable domain (outside the CDR3, taken from reference TRBV28 and TRBJ1-1): DVKVTQSSRYLVKRTGEKVFLECVQDMDHENMFWYRQDPGLGLRLIYFSYDVKMKEKGDIPEGYSVSREKKERFSLILESASTNQTSMYLCASSRDSHTEAFFGQGTRLTVV.

The J gene is TRBJ2-2, the V gene TRBV20-1; 7 positions match TRBD1. The CDR3 sequence is 13 residues long. Germline trimming cut 3 bases from V and 4 bases from J; bases unmatched to any gene: 2. Germline CDR1 reads DFQATT; CDR2 reads SNEGSKA (reference sequence). CDR3 protein: CSASRTGTGELFF. The CDR3 nucleotides read TGCAGTGCTAGTAGGACAGGCACCGGGGAGCTGTTTTTT.

This clone has at least ten counts. CDR3 protein: CASSPAPSLTNTEAFF. The CDR3 DNA sequence: TGTGCCAGCTCACCGGCCCCGTCCCTTACGAACACTGAAGCTTTCTTT. This chain links TRBV18 with TRBJ1-1; no firm D call. The ends were cut back, 3 bases at V and 1 base at J, with 15 bases in the middle. CDR3 length: 16 residues. Germline loops: CDR1 KGHSH, CDR2 LQKENI.

The chain employs TRBV11-1 and TRBJ2-2, with TRBD1 as a possible D gene (5 bases). Trimming removed 6 bases at V and 3 bases at J, with 11 bases between. CDR3 length: 14 amino acids. The V gene's germline CDR1 is SGHAT and CDR2 FQDESV (reference sequence). Written as DNA, the CDR3 is TGTGCCAGCAGAGACAGTACTTACACCGGGGAGCTGTTTTTT. As protein: CASRDSTYTGELFF.

The V gene is TRBV27, the J gene TRBJ2-7, with 8 nucleotides matching TRBD1. V shed 6 bases and J 0 bases; nucleotides not matched to a gene: 7. The CDR3 covers 15 residues. The germline V gene encodes CDR1 MNHEY and CDR2 SMNVEV (reference sequence). CDR3 sequence (DNA): TGTGCCAGCAGACGCTGGGACAGGCCCTCCTACGAGCAGTACTTC. Protein product: CASRRWDRPSYEQYF.

The chain combines TRBV4-1 with TRBJ1-4, with 7 bases lining up with TRBD1. The CDR3 spans 16 residues. V trimming: 4 bases; J trimming: 0 bases; junction bases outside the gene matches: 5. Germline values: CDR1 MGHRA, CDR2 YSYEKL. In DNA, the CDR3 is TGCGCCAGCAGCCCATCGAGGGGGCCAACTAATGAAAAACTGTTTTTT. As protein: CASSPSRGPTNEKLFF.

J is TRBJ2-1 and V is TRBV2; tentatively, D is TRBD2 (5 bases). V dropped 3 bases and J dropped 7 bases, with 13 bases sitting between them. Germline V gene data show CDR1 as SNHLY and CDR2 as FYNNEI. CDR3 length: 14 residues. The CDR3 is CASSEGPRGNEQFF. The CDR3 DNA reads TGTGCCAGCAGTGAGGGCCCCCGGGGTAATGAGCAGTTCTTC.

This clone has only a few counts. As DNA, the CDR3 is TGTGCCAGCAGTTACCCGCCCAGCAATGAGCAGTTCTTC. Translation: CASSYPPSNEQFF. The gene calls are TRBV6-6 and TRBJ2-1; D gene uncertain. This CDR3 has 13 residues. The V gene's germline CDR1 is MNHNY and CDR2 SVGAGI (reference sequence). Deletions cut 2 bases from V and 6 bases from J, with 8 bases between.

The rearrangement links TRBV27 to TRBJ2-5; 13 bases align to TRBD2. Germline loops: CDR1 MNHEY, CDR2 SMNVEV (reference sequence). V was pared by 5 bases and J by 6 bases, with 6 bases of the junction left unmatched. CDR3 length equals 15 residues. The DNA of the CDR3 is TGTGCCAGCAGTCAGGGACTAGCGGGGTCAAAGACCCAGTACTTC. Protein product: CASSQGLAGSKTQYF.

This chain links TRBV2 with TRBJ1-4; 7 bases are a match to TRBD1. CDR3 length: 13 residues. Trimming removed 10 bases from V and 4 bases from J; junction bases left unmatched: 6. Germline V gene sequence: CDR1 SNHLY, CDR2 FYNNEI. The CDR3 nucleotides are TGTGCCAACGGACAGGAGTATAATGAAAAACTGTTTTTT. This translates into CANGQEYNEKLFF.

About this clone itself: The sample has other DNA sequences that encode this CDR3 too. CDR3 DNA: TGTGCCAGCTCACCACCGCAGGGCGGGGGCACTGAAGCTTTCTTT. It is translated as CASSPPQGGGTEAFF. The chain employs TRBV18 and TRBJ1-1; D perhaps matches TRBD1 (5 bases). This CDR3 is built from 15 residues. Per the germline V gene, CDR1 is KGHSH and CDR2 is LQKENI. Trimming pared 0 bases from V and 4 bases from J, leaving 12 bases between.